This section outlines one TCR beta chain sequence together with its context. This sample includes further DNA sequences coding for the same CDR3. The assay was immunoSEQ multiplex PCR, and TCRdb's table has in-frame clones only and misses some. The sample includes some 1.1 million clones, roughly 80% of them seen just once. These data belong to a study of shared clonotypes between healthy human individuals. V lost 8 bases to trimming and J lost 0 bases; unmatched junction nucleotides: 7. This CDR3 has 17 residues. In germline, CDR1 is MDHEN, CDR2 SYDVKM. Nashville, Tennessee was home to all donors, each a Caucasian adult. The investigators split CD4+ cells into a CD45RA+ naive subset and a CD45RA-negative memory subset.

Sample: memory CD4+ T cells from PBMCs. Sample subset: CD45RA-negative fraction. This sequence joins TRBV28 and TRBJ2-6, with TRBD1 matching 10 bases. This sequence was found in a man aged 18 to 30 in good health. Some clones in this sample may be carry-over from other donors' samples. DNA of the CDR3: TGTGCCAGCGGTTCCGGGACAGGGGTCTCTGGGGCCAACGTCCTGACTTTC. It translates to CASGSGTGVSGANVLTF. Full variable domain (remainder filled in from reference TRBV28 and TRBJ2-6): DVKVTQSSRYLVKRTGEKVFLECVQDMDHENMFWYRQDPGLGLRLIYFSYDVKMKEKGDIPEGYSVSREKKERFSLILESASTNQTSMYLCASGSGTGVSGANVLTFGAGSRLTVL.